A selection of T cell receptor beta chains follows, all from one sample in a study of blood T cells in healthy people across ages. One entry per CDR3 protein, called by TCRdb with MiXCR from the 5' RACE reads. The sample has hundreds of thousands of distinct CDR3 sequences, about 28% seen once. Sequenced: blood. The source of these receptors is a woman of 80 years or more in good health. The CDR3 runs from the conserved cysteine through the conserved F or W. Each record gives: J gene, D gene, clone size, V gene, CDR3 protein, CDR3 DNA. The D gene is left open where the match is weak. Rows may omit the clone size; those that give it use once, few, many or a size class.

j_call: TRBJ2-7; d_call: NA; clone_size: NA; v_call: TRBV5-1; cdr3_aa: CARSTGTGQSYNEQYF; cdr3_nt: TGCGCCCGCAGCACCGGAACAGGTCAGTCCTACAATGAGCAGTACTTC
j_call: TRBJ1-1; d_call: TRBD1; clone_size: NA; v_call: TRBV20-1; cdr3_aa: CSGQEGAGNTEAFF; cdr3_nt: TGCAGTGGTCAAGAGGGGGCCGGGAACACTGAAGCTTTCTTT
j_call: TRBJ2-3; d_call: TRBD2; clone_size: NA; v_call: TRBV7-9; cdr3_aa: CASRRIQRGALNLADTQYF; cdr3_nt: TGTGCCAGCAGACGTATCCAGCGGGGGGCCCTAAATTTAGCCGATACGCAGTATTTT
j_call: TRBJ2-3; d_call: NA; clone_size: NA; v_call: TRBV20-1; cdr3_aa: CSASVPGHTDTQYF; cdr3_nt: TGCAGTGCTAGTGTACCGGGCCACACAGATACGCAGTATTTT
j_call: TRBJ2-4; d_call: TRBD1; clone_size: NA; v_call: TRBV9; cdr3_aa: CASSVEGARSDIQYF; cdr3_nt: TGTGCCAGCAGCGTAGAGGGGGCCCGGTCAGACATTCAGTACTTC
j_call: TRBJ1-6; d_call: TRBD1; clone_size: once; v_call: TRBV12-3/TRBV12-4; cdr3_aa: CASTEQGSSNSPLHF; cdr3_nt: TGTGCCAGCACCGAACAGGGGTCCAGTAATTCACCCCTCCACTTT
j_call: TRBJ1-5; d_call: TRBD1; clone_size: NA; v_call: TRBV12-3/TRBV12-4; cdr3_aa: CASSSGQGWPQHF; cdr3_nt: TGTGCCAGCAGTTCGGGACAGGGGTGGCCCCAGCATTTT
j_call: TRBJ2-7; d_call: NA; clone_size: NA; v_call: TRBV20-1; cdr3_aa: CSARTRRTPDLNERGQQYF; cdr3_nt: TGCAGTGCTAGAACCAGAAGGACCCCGGACCTTAACGAGAGGGGACAGCAGTACTTC
j_call: TRBJ2-7; d_call: TRBD2; clone_size: many; v_call: TRBV7-7; cdr3_aa: CASSPVTSGVYEQYF; cdr3_nt: TGTGCTAGCAGCCCAGTGACTAGCGGGGTGTACGAGCAGTACTTC
j_call: TRBJ1-1; d_call: TRBD1; clone_size: NA; v_call: TRBV5-1; cdr3_aa: CASSWLPGQGKGMNTEAFF; cdr3_nt: TGCGCCAGCAGCTGGCTCCCGGGACAGGGGAAGGGGATGAACACTGAAGCTTTCTTT
j_call: TRBJ1-4; d_call: NA; clone_size: NA; v_call: TRBV5-1; cdr3_aa: CASSLNYIEKLFF; cdr3_nt: TGCGCCAGCAGCTTGAATTATATCGAAAAACTGTTTTTT
j_call: TRBJ2-1; d_call: TRBD1; clone_size: many; v_call: TRBV5-1; cdr3_aa: CASSLGTGGGNEQFF; cdr3_nt: TGCGCCAGCAGCTTGGGGACAGGGGGCGGAAATGAGCAGTTCTTC
j_call: TRBJ2-5; d_call: TRBD2; clone_size: once; v_call: TRBV3-1; cdr3_aa: CASSQKRGGQETQYF; cdr3_nt: TGTGCCAGCAGCCAAAAGCGGGGGGGCCAAGAGACCCAGTACTTC
j_call: TRBJ1-6; d_call: NA; clone_size: NA; v_call: TRBV7-9; cdr3_aa: CASSSGALDSPLHF; cdr3_nt: TGTGCCAGCAGCTCAGGGGCTTTGGATTCACCCCTCCACTTT
j_call: TRBJ2-3; d_call: NA; clone_size: many; v_call: TRBV24-1; cdr3_aa: CATSETQGGTQYF; cdr3_nt: TGTGCCACCAGTGAGACGCAGGGGGGTACGCAGTATTTT
j_call: TRBJ2-7; d_call: TRBD1; clone_size: NA; v_call: TRBV20-1; cdr3_aa: CSARAWGGQDHYEQYF; cdr3_nt: TGCAGTGCTAGAGCTTGGGGTGGACAGGACCATTACGAGCAGTACTTC
j_call: TRBJ2-5; d_call: NA; clone_size: many; v_call: TRBV6-2/TRBV6-3; cdr3_aa: CASSYEKRETQYF; cdr3_nt: TGTGCCAGCAGTTACGAGAAGAGGGAGACCCAGTACTTC